The 32 T cell receptor beta chains given below trace back to one sample, sequenced in a study of cytomegalovirus exposure and HLA in healthy donors. The PCR was carried out with 60 Vbeta primers and 13 Jbeta primers. Assay used: immunoSEQ multiplex PCR; TCRdb lists only in-frame clones, some missing. Here the sample spans about 120,000 clones, around three quarters being singletons. Source material: PBMCs. The receptor source for this set is a man between 25 and 39 years old in good health and CMV-seropositive.

The J gene is TRBJ2-7, the V gene TRBV10-3; 9 nucleotides align to TRBD2. The CDR3 runs 15 residues. The ends lost 0 bases at V and 7 bases at J; junction bases unmatched: 7. In germline, CDR1 is ENHRY, CDR2 SYGVKD. The CDR3 bases are TGTGCCATCAGTGAGTCCGTAGCGGGAGAGGGGGAGCAGTACTTC. Translated: CAISESVAGEGEQYF.

This chain links TRBV4-2 with TRBJ2-2; the D gene is possibly TRBD2 (6 bases). Germline V gives CDR1 LGHNA, CDR2 YNFKEQ. This CDR3 has 16 residues. Trimming removed 6 bases at V and 4 bases at J, with 18 bases between. DNA for the CDR3: TGTGCCAGCAGTCCTCTAGCCGGGAGTGCCACCGGGGAGCTGTTTTTT. Its translation is CASSPLAGSATGELFF.

The chain couples TRBV29-1 to TRBJ2-3, with a weak D call TRBD2 (5 bases). In germline, CDR1 is SQVTM, CDR2 ANQGSEA. The CDR3 length is 12 residues. Trimming pared 4 bases from V and 2 bases from J, leaving 7 bases between. CDR3 in amino acids: CSVVGNTDTQYF. The CDR3, as DNA: TGCAGCGTTGTCGGGAACACAGATACGCAGTATTTT.

This clone was observed a handful of times. The chain carries TRBV19 and TRBJ1-1; D ambiguous. This CDR3 region has 13 residues. Germline V lookup: CDR1 LNHDA, CDR2 SQIVND (reference sequence). V was shortened by 2 bases and J by 1 base, with 5 bases between the two germline ends. The chain's CDR3 is CASSISRNTEAFF. Here the CDR3 DNA reads TGTGCCAGTAGTATATCGAGGAACACTGAAGCTTTCTTT. Complete variable domain (other parts from reference TRBV19 and TRBJ1-1): DGGITQSPKYLFRKEGQNVTLSCEQNLNHDAMYWYRQDPGQGLRLIYYSQIVNDFQKGDIAEGYSVSREKKESFPLTVTSAQKNPTAFYLCASSISRNTEAFFGQGTRLTVV.

The chain couples TRBV18 to TRBJ2-1; D might be TRBD1 (5 bases). The CDR3 length is 15 residues. Germline-derived CDR1 and CDR2 are KGHSH and LQKENI. Trimming removed 6 bases at V and 5 bases at J, with 17 bases between. CDR3 coding DNA: TGTGCCAGCTCTTTCCCGCGGACAATAAACAATGAGCAGTTCTTC. This sequence encodes CASSFPRTINNEQFF.

A few counts support this clone. V gene TRBV28 combines with J gene TRBJ1-5, with 9 bases lining up with TRBD1. V trimming: 4 bases; J trimming: 6 bases; junction bases outside the gene matches: 7. The CDR3 sequence is 15 residues long. Germline loops: CDR1 MDHEN, CDR2 SYDVKM. CDR3 sequence (DNA): TGTGCCAGCAGTTCACTGACAGGGGGAGGTCAGCCCCAGCATTTT. This translates into CASSSLTGGGQPQHF.

V is TRBV14 and J is TRBJ2-1; D is perhaps TRBD2 (5 bases). The germline V gene encodes CDR1 SGHDN and CDR2 FVKESK. Trimming stripped 4 bases from V and 4 bases from J, with 23 bases between. This CDR3 has 18 amino acids. CDR3 in amino acids: CASSRAMDVAEGYNEQFF. In nucleotides, the CDR3 is TGTGCCAGCAGCCGGGCCATGGACGTGGCAGAGGGTTACAATGAGCAGTTCTTC.

A few counts support this clone. This same CDR3 is encoded by further DNA sequences in the sample. J is TRBJ1-4 and V is TRBV5-6, with 10 bases matching TRBD1. This CDR3 has 15 residues. With V trimmed by 4 bases and J by 5 bases, 5 bases remained unmatched. Germline V gene sequence: CDR1 SGHDT, CDR2 YYEEEE. The CDR3 sequence is CASSPVTGGNEKLFF. The CDR3 nucleotides read TGTGCCAGCAGCCCGGTGACAGGGGGCAATGAAAAACTGTTTTTT.

This sequence joins TRBV9 and TRBJ1-1; D is undetermined. Between the trimmed V and J ends, which lost 4 bases and 4 bases, there was a span of 11 bases. The CDR3 sequence is 13 residues long. The germline gives CDR1 SGDLS, CDR2 YYNGEE. CDR3 bases: TGTGCCAGCAGCCACAATTCCTTCACTGAAGCTTTCTTT. This translates into CASSHNSFTEAFF.

The rearrangement joins TRBV27 to TRBJ1-2; D ambiguous. V was clipped by 4 bases and J by 2 bases, with 14 bases between them. Germline CDR1 reads MNHEY; CDR2 reads SMNVEV (reference sequence). The CDR3 sequence is 15 residues long. CDR3 sequence: CASSSLIQVNYGYTF. The CDR3 nucleotides are TGTGCCAGCAGTTCCTTAATCCAGGTGAACTATGGCTACACCTTC.

This rearrangement joins TRBV29-1 to TRBJ2-3, with D possibly TRBD2 on 5 matching bases. The CDR3 spans 14 residues. Germline assignment: CDR1 SQVTM and CDR2 ANQGSEA. V was trimmed by 8 bases and J by 4 bases, leaving 19 bases between them. The DNA of the CDR3 is TGCAGCCAGTCAAGGCGGAGGATCGCAGATACGCAGTATTTT. This gives the protein CSQSRRRIADTQYF.

The rearrangement uses TRBV5-3 and TRBJ2-1, with 10 bases fitting TRBD2. TRBV5-3 is classed as an ORF, of uncertain function. V shed 8 bases and J 3 bases; nucleotides not matched to a gene: 8. The CDR3 length is 15 residues. The CDR3, as DNA: TGTGCCAGGAGGCCCGGGACTAGCGTCTACAATGAGCAGTTCTTC. This encodes CARRPGTSVYNEQFF.

V gene TRBV6-6 combines with J gene TRBJ1-2, with D perhaps matching TRBD1 (5 bases). Germline CDR1 and CDR2: MNHNY and SVGAGI (reference sequence). The CDR3 runs 15 residues. Trimming pared 6 bases from V and 1 base from J, leaving 15 bases between. CDR3 region: CASSFGGVDNYGYTF. CDR3 nucleotides: TGTGCCAGCAGCTTCGGGGGGGTCGATAACTATGGCTACACCTTC.

The sample holds one count of this clone. This rearrangement joins TRBV28 to TRBJ1-2; 8 positions match TRBD1. V was pared by 6 bases and J by 8 bases, with 11 bases of the junction left unmatched. CDR1 and CDR2 from the germline V gene are MDHEN and SYDVKM. The CDR3 has 14 amino acids. DNA for the CDR3: TGTGCCAGCAGATTACCAGGACAGGGAGGAGGCTACACCTTC. Its protein is CASRLPGQGGGYTF.

The genes are TRBV19 and TRBJ2-7, with a weak D call TRBD1 (6 bases). Germline V gives CDR1 LNHDA, CDR2 SQIVND (reference sequence). The germline V and J ends were trimmed by 5 bases and 0 bases, with 17 bases remaining between them. The CDR3 has 16 residues. CDR3 region: CASSPEAAGASYEQYF. Written as DNA, the CDR3 is TGTGCCAGTAGTCCCGAGGCGGCAGGGGCCTCCTACGAGCAGTACTTC.

The chain uses TRBV28 and TRBJ2-1, with 8 bases fitting TRBD2. CDR1 and CDR2 (germline): MDHEN, SYDVKM. The CDR3 totals 17 residues. The V segment lost 1 base and the J segment 3 bases; nucleotides outside the gene matches: 8. The CDR3 reads CASSLFYGRADYNEQFF. In nucleotides, the CDR3 is TGTGCCAGCAGTTTATTCTACGGGAGGGCCGACTACAATGAGCAGTTCTTC. Filled out from reference TRBV28 and TRBJ2-1, the complete variable domain reads DVKVTQSSRYLVKRTGEKVFLECVQDMDHENMFWYRQDPGLGLRLIYFSYDVKMKEKGDIPEGYSVSREKKERFSLILESASTNQTSMYLCASSLFYGRADYNEQFFGPGTRLTVL.

The chain couples TRBV2 to TRBJ2-1, with 7 bases aligning to TRBD2. Trimming took 7 bases from V and 0 from J; bases not matched to a gene: 3. The CDR3 covers 14 residues. Germline assignment: CDR1 SNHLY and CDR2 FYNNEI. CDR3 in amino acids: CASNGLVSYNEQFF. CDR3 nucleotides: TGTGCCAGCAACGGACTAGTCTCCTACAATGAGCAGTTCTTC.

The chain has TRBV7-9 and TRBJ2-7; maybe TRBD2 (5 bases). Trimming stripped 0 bases from V and 0 bases from J, with 9 bases between. The germline V gene encodes CDR1 SEHNR and CDR2 FQNEAQ (reference sequence). The CDR3 spans 15 residues. CDR3 residues: CASSLASGPSYEQYF. For the CDR3, the DNA is TGTGCCAGCAGCTTAGCCAGCGGCCCCTCCTACGAGCAGTACTTC.

The genes are TRBV7-6 and TRBJ1-1; unclear D gene. This CDR3 is built from 13 residues. Germline V gene sequence: CDR1 SGHVS, CDR2 FNYEAQ. V was pared by 5 bases and J by 4 bases, with 11 bases between. CDR3 nucleotide sequence: TGTGCCAGCAGCGTGGCCCGGAGCACTGAAGCTTTCTTT. Protein: CASSVARSTEAFF. The whole variable domain, filled in from reference TRBV7-6 and TRBJ1-1, reads GAGVSQSPRYKVTKRGQDVALRCDPISGHVSLYWYRQALGQGPEFLTYFNYEAQQDKSGLPNDRFSAERPEGSISTLTIQRTEQRDSAMYRCASSVARSTEAFFGQGTRLTVV.

The chain is built from TRBV13 and TRBJ2-7; 7 positions match TRBD1. V lost 5 bases, J lost 7 bases, and 11 bases stayed unmatched. This CDR3 region has 14 residues. Germline V gene sequence: CDR1 PRHDT, CDR2 FYEKMQ (reference sequence). The CDR3 region is CASSLPRRGHEQYF. The CDR3 bases are TGTGCCAGCAGCCTACCCCGAAGGGGGCATGAGCAGTACTTC.

The J gene is TRBJ1-1, the V gene TRBV27, with D uncertain. Trimming left V 3 bases short and J 7 bases short, with 15 bases between. The CDR3 extends over 14 amino acids. CDR1 MNHEY and CDR2 SMNVEV come from the germline V gene (reference sequence). CDR3 DNA sequence: TGTGCCAGCAGTTTTACCGGGGAGGTTCTTGAAGCTTTCTTT. Translation gives CASSFTGEVLEAFF.

This clone was seen a handful of times. This rearrangement joins TRBV6-6 to TRBJ1-5, with D possibly being TRBD1 (5 bases). CDR3 size: 16 residues. The germline CDR1 and CDR2 sequences are MNHNY and SVGAGI (reference sequence). V was clipped by 4 bases and J by 7 bases, with 20 bases between them. CDR3 amino acids: CASSSKGLLSGQPQHF. CDR3 sequence (DNA): TGTGCCAGCAGTTCCAAGGGACTTCTGAGTGGGCAGCCCCAGCATTTT.

J is TRBJ2-1 and V is TRBV27; 13 bases are a match to TRBD2. CDR1 and CDR2 from the germline V gene are MNHEY and SMNVEV (reference sequence). The CDR3 is 16 residues long. With V trimmed by 7 bases and J by 8 bases, 11 bases remained unmatched. The CDR3 loop is CASIQLAGGPEDEQFF. CDR3 DNA: TGTGCCAGCATCCAACTAGCGGGAGGGCCTGAAGATGAGCAGTTCTTC.

V gene TRBV18 combines with J gene TRBJ1-2, with 10 bases identical to TRBD1. CDR3 length: 16 amino acids. The V gene end was trimmed by 4 bases and the J gene end by 0 bases; junction bases not matched to a gene: 5. Germline values: CDR1 KGHSH, CDR2 LQKENI. The CDR3 loop reads CASSLLDRGPNYGYTF. The CDR3 DNA reads as TGTGCCAGCTCACTTCTAGACAGGGGGCCTAACTATGGCTACACCTTC. Full variable domain (rest looked up from reference TRBV18 and TRBJ1-2): NAGVMQNPRHLVRRRGQEARLRCSPMKGHSHVYWYRQLPEEGLKFMVYLQKENIIDESGMPKERFSAEFPKEGPSILRIQQVVRGDSAAYFCASSLLDRGPNYGYTFGSGTRLTVV.

V and J are TRBV29-1 and TRBJ2-1, with 8 bases identical to TRBD1. Germline V CDR1 and CDR2: SQVTM, ANQGSEA. J lost 0 bases, V lost 7 bases, and 11 bases had no gene match. This CDR3 spans 16 amino acids. CDR3 sequence reads: CSGTLSGTGSYNEQFF. The CDR3, as DNA: TGCAGCGGGACTTTGTCCGGGACAGGCTCCTACAATGAGCAGTTCTTC.

This chain joins TRBV30 and TRBJ1-3; D gene ambiguous. The CDR3 extends over 11 amino acids. Germline V gene lookup returns CDR1 GTSNPN and CDR2 SVGIG (reference sequence). V was shortened by 2 bases and J by 13 bases, with 12 bases between the two germline ends. The CDR3, as DNA: TGTGCCTGGAGTACCCCCCCCCGGATATATTTT. This gives the protein CAWSTPPRIYF.

V usage is TRBV10-3 and J usage is TRBJ2-1; 7 nucleotides agree with TRBD2. Germline assignment: CDR1 ENHRY and CDR2 SYGVKD. CDR3 length: 14 residues. The V gene end was trimmed by 4 bases and the J gene end by 6 bases; junction bases not matched to a gene: 6. The CDR3 loop is CAISGGRAPNEQFF. CDR3 nucleotide sequence: TGTGCCATCAGTGGAGGGAGGGCCCCCAATGAGCAGTTCTTC.

The chain uses TRBV28 and TRBJ2-7; 10 bases line up with TRBD2. The CDR3 is 16 amino acids. Germline CDR1 reads MDHEN; CDR2 reads SYDVKM. The J segment lost 1 base and the V segment lost 6 bases, leaving 9 bases of the junction unmatched. CDR3 in amino acids: CASSPIVLAGSYEQYF. The DNA of the CDR3 is TGTGCCAGCAGCCCAATTGTACTAGCGGGATCCTACGAGCAGTACTTC.

V gene TRBV27 combines with J gene TRBJ2-5; 7 bases are shared with TRBD2. Trimming cost V 2 bases and J 2 bases; bases outside gene matches: 2. Germline-derived CDR1 and CDR2 are MNHEY and SMNVEV (reference sequence). This CDR3 is built from 14 residues. The CDR3 is CASSLVGGQETQYF. CDR3 nucleotide sequence: TGTGCCAGCAGTTTAGTGGGGGGGCAAGAGACCCAGTACTTC.

The chain links TRBV30 to TRBJ1-1; D is ambiguous. There are 17 residues in the CDR3. V was shortened by 3 bases and J by 5 bases, with 25 bases between the two germline ends. Germline V gives CDR1 GTSNPN, CDR2 SVGIG (reference sequence). The CDR3 protein is CAWSPLPKGKTGTEAFF. CDR3 nucleotide sequence: TGTGCCTGGAGCCCCCTCCCAAAGGGAAAGACGGGGACTGAAGCTTTCTTT.

This CDR3 is CASTTGMEAFF. DNA for the CDR3: TGTGCCAGCACGACAGGGATGGAAGCTTTCTTT. V is TRBV5-4 and J is TRBJ1-1, with 7 bases lining up with TRBD1. In germline, CDR1 is SGHNT, CDR2 YYREEE (reference sequence). V was clipped by 6 bases and J by 8 bases; unmatched bases: 4. This CDR3 region has 11 residues.

The V gene is TRBV5-1, the J gene TRBJ1-1, with a tentative D call TRBD1 (5 bases). Trimming left V 4 bases short and J 6 bases short, with 19 bases between. The CDR3 is 15 amino acids. In germline, CDR1 is SGHRS, CDR2 YFSETQ. The CDR3 DNA is TGCGCCAGCAGCGGCACTCAGGGATGGGGTCCTGAAGCTTTCTTT. Translating it yields CASSGTQGWGPEAFF.